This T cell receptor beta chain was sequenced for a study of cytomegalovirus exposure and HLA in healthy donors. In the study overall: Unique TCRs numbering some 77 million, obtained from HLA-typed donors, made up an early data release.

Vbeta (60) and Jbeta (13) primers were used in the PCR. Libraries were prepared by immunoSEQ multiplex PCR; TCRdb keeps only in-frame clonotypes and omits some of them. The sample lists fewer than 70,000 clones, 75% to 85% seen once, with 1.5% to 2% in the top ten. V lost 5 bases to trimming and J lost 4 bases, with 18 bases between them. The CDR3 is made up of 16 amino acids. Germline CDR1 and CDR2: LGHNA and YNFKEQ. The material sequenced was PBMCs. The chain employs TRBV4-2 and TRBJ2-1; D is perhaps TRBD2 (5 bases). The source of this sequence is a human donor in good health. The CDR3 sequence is CASSASFLAAYNEQFF. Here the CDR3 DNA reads TGTGCCAGCAGCGCTTCCTTTCTAGCTGCTTACAATGAGCAGTTCTTC.